Listed below are T cell receptor beta chains from one sample, sequenced in a study of T cells in Graves' hyperthyroidism and ophthalmopathy. TCRdb reanalysed the multiplex PCR reads using MiXCR and keeps one entry per CDR3 protein. The sample shows 700,000 or so distinct CDR3 sequences, 13% to 15% of them seen only once. Sample: blood. All receptors derive from a woman between 50 and 59 years old with Graves' ophthalmopathy. Each CDR3 is given with its conserved first and last residue. The D gene is left open where the match is weak. Size tells how often a clone was seen (once, few, many) or the class of an expanded clone, and some rows leave it out.

cdr3_nt | cdr3_aa | v_call | clone_size | d_call | j_call
TGTGCCAGCAGCTTAGAGATGACAGGAAATGAAGCTTTCTTT | CASSLEMTGNEAFF | TRBV7-8 | many | - | TRBJ1-1
TGTGCCAGCAGCGGAACCCTCAGGAGCCCCTCCGAGACCCAGTACTTC | CASSGTLRSPSETQYF | TRBV7-9 | many | - | TRBJ2-5
TGTGCCAGCAGCCAAGAGACGGGAGGAAGCACAGATACGCAGTATTTT | CASSQETGGSTDTQYF | TRBV4-2 | many | TRBD2 | TRBJ2-3
TGTGCCAGCAGCCAGGACAAGCGCGGTAATGAAAAACTGTTTTTT | CASSQDKRGNEKLFF | TRBV14 | - | - | TRBJ1-4
TGTGCCACCAGCAATAGAAAGCGGGACCCCTACAATGAGCAGTTCTTC | CATSNRKRDPYNEQFF | TRBV15 | - | TRBD2 | TRBJ2-1
TGTGCCAGCAGCACAAAGACAGGGATGGTTTCTTACAATGAGCAGTTCTTC | CASSTKTGMVSYNEQFF | TRBV7-9 | - | TRBD1 | TRBJ2-1
TGTGCCAGCAGCGCCTTAGTACTGAACCCGGGACGACCCCCTGCTAACTATGGCTACACCTTC | CASSALVLNPGRPPANYGYTF | TRBV7-2 | few | - | TRBJ1-2
TGCAGTGCTAGAGAAGGTAGCGGGAGGGCCGAAGAGACCCAGTACTTC | CSAREGSGRAEETQYF | TRBV20-1 | - | TRBD2 | TRBJ2-5
TGTGCCAGCAGCTTAGAGCTAGCGGGATACACAGATACGCAGTATTTT | CASSLELAGYTDTQYF | TRBV7-2 | many | TRBD2 | TRBJ2-3
TGTGCCAGCAGCTCCCGGACTAGCGGGATATCCTACAATGAGCAGTTCTTC | CASSSRTSGISYNEQFF | TRBV7-2 | many | TRBD2 | TRBJ2-1
TGCAGCGTTGCTATTACTTCCTACGAGCAGTACTTC | CSVAITSYEQYF | TRBV29-1 | few | - | TRBJ2-7
TGTGCCAGCACCCTACGGGGGATCTCTGGAAACACCATATATTTT | CASTLRGISGNTIYF | TRBV28 | - | - | TRBJ1-3
TGTGCCAGCAGCTTCGACAGGGGAGGCTACGAGCAGTACTTC | CASSFDRGGYEQYF | TRBV7-9 | many | TRBD1 | TRBJ2-7
TGTGCCAGCAGGTTTAGCGGGAGCTCCTACGAGCAGTACTTC | CASRFSGSSYEQYF | TRBV28 | many | TRBD2 | TRBJ2-7
TGTGCCAGTAGTAGACTTCCCGGGACAGGGAAAAATGAGCAGTTCTTC | CASSRLPGTGKNEQFF | TRBV19 | - | TRBD1 | TRBJ2-1
TGTGCCAGCAGCTCGAGACAGGGTACGGCCCTCCACTTT | CASSSRQGTALHF | TRBV7-3 | many | TRBD1 | TRBJ1-6
TGTGCCAGCAGCGGGTACAGGGCCACAGATACGCAGTATTTT | CASSGYRATDTQYF | TRBV12-3/TRBV12-4 | - | - | TRBJ2-3
TGTGCCAGCAGGCTAAATCCAGGGTACATGAACACTGAAGCTTTCTTT | CASRLNPGYMNTEAFF | TRBV13 | - | - | TRBJ1-1
TGTGCCTGGAGTTTCGGCCTGGGACAGGGGGCATCACCCCTCCACTTT | CAWSFGLGQGASPLHF | TRBV30 | few | TRBD1 | TRBJ1-6
TGTGCCAGCAGTATGGACAGAGCTAACTATGGCTACACCTTC | CASSMDRANYGYTF | TRBV6-1 | - | - | TRBJ1-2
TGTGCCAGTAGTATTAACAGGGGAATGAATGGCTACACCTTC | CASSINRGMNGYTF | TRBV19 | few | TRBD1 | TRBJ1-2
TGTGCCAGCTCACCACAACAGGCCTTAGACTATGGCTACACCTTC | CASSPQQALDYGYTF | TRBV18 | - | - | TRBJ1-2
TGCAGCGTTGAAGGAATCGGGACAGGGAAAGGCTACGAGCAGTACTTC | CSVEGIGTGKGYEQYF | TRBV29-1 | - | TRBD1 | TRBJ2-7
TGTGCCAGCAGTTACTTGTTAGGGGGGGGCTACAATGAGCAGTTCTTC | CASSYLLGGGYNEQFF | TRBV6-2/TRBV6-3 | - | - | TRBJ2-1
TGTGCCTGGAGCTTGGACAGGGGGTTGGGTGCTGAAGCTTTCTTT | CAWSLDRGLGAEAFF | TRBV30 | many | TRBD1 | TRBJ1-1
TGTGCCACGGAGAAGACGGCGATGAACACTGAAGCTTTCTTT | CATEKTAMNTEAFF | TRBV24-1 | many | - | TRBJ1-1
TGTGCCAGCAGCCAATTTTGGGAGGCTTTCTACAATGAGCAGTTCTTC | CASSQFWEAFYNEQFF | TRBV14 | few | - | TRBJ2-1
TGTGCCAGCAGTATCCGGGACCGACCCTACGAGCAGTACTTC | CASSIRDRPYEQYF | TRBV12-3/TRBV12-4 | many | - | TRBJ2-7
TGCGCCAGCAGCTTGATGGCGGGCTCCTACGAGCAGTACTTC | CASSLMAGSYEQYF | TRBV5-1 | few | - | TRBJ2-7
TGTGCCAGCAGTTACTATGGGGACCACTACGGGCAGTACTTC | CASSYYGDHYGQYF | TRBV6-2/TRBV6-3 | few | - | TRBJ2-7
TGTGCCAGCAGCCCCGGGACTAGCGGGATTTATTGGGGAAACATTCAGTACTTC | CASSPGTSGIYWGNIQYF | TRBV14 | - | TRBD2 | TRBJ2-4
TGTGCCTGGAGTGGGTCGACAGGGGCAGGTGGTGGTTCCCAGCATTTT | CAWSGSTGAGGGSQHF | TRBV30 | many | TRBD1 | TRBJ1-5
TGTGCCAGTAGTATCTTGGCGGGATCGGGCACAGATACGCAGTATTTT | CASSILAGSGTDTQYF | TRBV19 | - | - | TRBJ2-3
TGTGCCAGCAGCCAAGTGAGAGAAAAACTGTTTTTT | CASSQVREKLFF | TRBV3-1 | many | - | TRBJ1-4